The clone carrying this T cell receptor beta chain was counted a single time. The sample originates from a study of cytomegalovirus exposure and HLA in healthy donors. Study information: A prior analysis found some 110 million unique TCR beta sequences from 150 million to 200 million T cells.

The length of the CDR3 is 17 residues. The germline gives CDR1 LNHDA, CDR2 SQIVND (reference sequence). Trimming at V came to 3 bases and at J to 1 base, leaving 9 bases not matched to a gene. Primers for the PCR totalled 60 Vbeta and 13 Jbeta. The protocol was immunoSEQ multiplex PCR, while the TCRdb copy is restricted to in-frame clones and leaves out a portion. Counted here are 90,000 to 150,000 clones, roughly 70% occurring once; the ten biggest clones make up around a tenth. The gene calls are TRBV19 and TRBJ1-2; 9 bases line up with TRBD1. The sample comprised PBMCs. The source of this sequence is a woman aged 45-60 years in good health and CMV-seropositive. In DNA, the CDR3 is TGTGCCAGTAGTATCGGGACAGGGACGTCTAGTAACTATGGCTACACCTTC. It codes for CASSIGTGTSSNYGYTF.